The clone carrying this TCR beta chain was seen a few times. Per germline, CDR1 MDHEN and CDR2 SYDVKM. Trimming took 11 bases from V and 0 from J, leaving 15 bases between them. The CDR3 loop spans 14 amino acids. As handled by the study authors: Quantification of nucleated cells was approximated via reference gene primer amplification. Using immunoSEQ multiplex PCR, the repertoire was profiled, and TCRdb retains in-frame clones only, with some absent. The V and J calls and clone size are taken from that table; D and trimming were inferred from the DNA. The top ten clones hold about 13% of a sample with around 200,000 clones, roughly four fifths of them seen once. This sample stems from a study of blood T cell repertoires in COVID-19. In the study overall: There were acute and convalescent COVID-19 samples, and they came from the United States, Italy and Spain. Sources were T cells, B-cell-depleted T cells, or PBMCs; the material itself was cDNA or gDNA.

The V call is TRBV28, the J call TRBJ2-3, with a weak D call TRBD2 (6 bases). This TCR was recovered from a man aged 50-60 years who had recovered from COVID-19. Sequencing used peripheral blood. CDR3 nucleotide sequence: TGTGCCGCCGCCGGGACTGCTAGCACAGATACGCAGTATTTT. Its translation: CAAAGTASTDTQYF.